A single sample gave rise to the 10 T cell receptor beta chains below, sequenced in a study of OX40 agonist ivuxolimab in advanced cancers. TCRdb keeps only in-frame clones here, not all; method: immunoSEQ multiplex PCR. The table shows 68,000 or so clones, with around 90% occurring only once. This material consisted of CD4+ or CD8+ T cells sorted from blood, taken in a trial of the OX40 agonist ivuxolimab. Receptors were obtained from an adult with an advanced solid tumor such as melanoma, head and neck, liver or kidney cancer.

The V gene is TRBV5-4, the J gene TRBJ1-6; no clear D gene. The V end was cut by 4 bases, the J end by 8 bases, with 19 bases between. The germline V gene encodes CDR1 SGHNT and CDR2 YYREEE (reference sequence). The CDR3 has 16 amino acids. CDR3 protein: CASSPSGRENYSPLHF. Written as DNA, the CDR3 is TGTGCCAGCAGCCCATCTGGGAGAGAGAATTATTCACCCCTCCACTTT.

The CDR3 nucleotides read TGCAGCGTTCGGGCGCCGGGAACTGAAGCTTTCTTT. This sequence encodes CSVRAPGTEAFF. This chain joins TRBV29-1 and TRBJ1-1, with D uncertain. Trimming took off 5 bases at V and 5 bases at J, with 12 bases between the two ends. This CDR3 is built from 12 residues. Germline-derived CDR1 and CDR2 are SQVTM and ANQGSEA. The whole variable domain, remainder taken from reference TRBV29-1 and TRBJ1-1, is SAVISQKPSRDICQRGTSLTIQCQVDSQVTMMFWYRQQPGQSLTLIATANQGSEATYESGFVIDKFPISRPNLTFSTLTVSNMSPEDSSIYLCSVRAPGTEAFFGQGTRLTVV.

The V call is TRBV7-2, the J call TRBJ2-2; no firm D call. Germline V lookup: CDR1 SGHTA, CDR2 FQGNSA. V lost 4 bases and J lost 1, with 10 bases in between. CDR3 size: 15 residues. This chain's CDR3 is CASSSQARNTGELFF. DNA for the CDR3: TGTGCCAGCAGCTCCCAGGCCAGGAACACCGGGGAGCTGTTTTTT.

The V call is TRBV18, the J call TRBJ1-1, with no clear D. Germline CDR1 and CDR2: KGHSH and LQKENI. This CDR3 spans 15 amino acids. V lost 1 base, J lost 1 base, and 10 bases lay in between. In DNA form, the CDR3 reads TGTGCCAGCTCACCACTTGAAGATCAGAACACTGAAGCTTTCTTT. Its translation is CASSPLEDQNTEAFF.

The genes are TRBV7-3 and TRBJ2-2; weak D call: TRBD1 (6 bases). The CDR3 has 14 amino acids. The V and J ends lost 1 base and 6 bases respectively, with 9 bases between them. CDR1 and CDR2 (germline): SGHTA, FQGTGA. The CDR3 here is CASSLSQGPGELFF. The CDR3 DNA is TGTGCCAGCAGCTTAAGCCAGGGGCCCGGGGAGCTGTTTTTT.

The rearrangement links TRBV4-1 to TRBJ2-7, with D possibly being TRBD2 (6 bases). V was cut by 4 bases and J by 4 bases, with 14 bases left in between. CDR1 and CDR2 (germline): MGHRA, YSYEKL. The CDR3 is 14 residues long. The CDR3: CASSPLGSVYEQYF. DNA for the CDR3: TGCGCCAGCAGCCCGCTCGGGAGTGTTTACGAGCAGTACTTC.

This rearrangement joins TRBV18 to TRBJ2-5; D is tentatively TRBD1 or TRBD2 (5 bases each). The CDR3 sequence is 17 residues long. The germline V gene has CDR1 KGHSH and CDR2 LQKENI. V was shortened by 0 bases and J by 0 bases, with 14 bases between the two germline ends. As DNA, the CDR3 is TGTGCCAGCTCACCACCCTCAGGGAGCTTTTACCAAGAGACCCAGTACTTC. This translates into CASSPPSGSFYQETQYF.

This sequence joins TRBV9 and TRBJ2-5; 13 bases are a match to TRBD2. Trimming at V came to 4 bases and at J to 5 bases, leaving 8 bases not matched to a gene. The CDR3 loop spans 16 amino acids. CDR1 is SGDLS, CDR2 YYNGEE, per germline. The CDR3 DNA sequence: TGTGCCAGCAGCCAGGGACTAGCGGGATCTGCGGAGACCCAGTACTTC. This translates into CASSQGLAGSAETQYF. Filled out from reference TRBV9 and TRBJ2-5, the complete variable domain reads DSGVTQTPKHLITATGQRVTLRCSPRSGDLSVYWYQQSLDQGLQFLIQYYNGEERAKGNILERFSAQQFPDLHSELNLSSLELGDSALYFCASSQGLAGSAETQYFGPGTRLLVL.

Only one count was recorded for this clone. The CDR3 region has the DNA TGTGCCAGTAGCCCCCCGCGGCCGAACTCTGGAAACACCATATATTTT. This encodes CASSPPRPNSGNTIYF. This chain joins TRBV19 and TRBJ1-3, with D unresolved. This CDR3 spans 16 amino acids. Germline V CDR1 and CDR2: LNHDA, SQIVND (reference sequence). Deletions cut 6 bases from V and 0 bases from J, with 15 bases between. The full variable domain, its missing parts supplied by reference TRBV19 and TRBJ1-3, is DGGITQSPKYLFRKEGQNVTLSCEQNLNHDAMYWYRQDPGQGLRLIYYSQIVNDFQKGDIAEGYSVSREKKESFPLTVTSAQKNPTAFYLCASSPPRPNSGNTIYFGEGSWLTVV.

The chain joins TRBV7-2 to TRBJ2-3; D is possibly TRBD2 (6 bases). V lost 6 bases, J lost 0 bases, and 10 bases lay in between. The V gene's germline CDR1 is SGHTA and CDR2 FQGNSA. The CDR3 totals 14 residues. CDR3 amino acids: CASSKLASTDTQYF. The CDR3 nucleotides read TGTGCCAGCAGTAAACTAGCAAGCACAGATACGCAGTATTTT.